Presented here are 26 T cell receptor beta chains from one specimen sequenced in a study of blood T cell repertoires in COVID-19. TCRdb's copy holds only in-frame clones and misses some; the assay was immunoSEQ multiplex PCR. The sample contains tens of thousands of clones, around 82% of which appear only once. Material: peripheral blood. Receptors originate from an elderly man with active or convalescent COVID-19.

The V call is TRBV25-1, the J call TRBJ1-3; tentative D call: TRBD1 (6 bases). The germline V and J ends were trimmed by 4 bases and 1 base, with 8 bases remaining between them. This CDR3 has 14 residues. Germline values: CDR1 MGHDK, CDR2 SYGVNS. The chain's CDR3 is CASSAQGSGNTIYF. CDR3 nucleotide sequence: TGTGCCAGCAGTGCACAGGGTTCTGGAAACACCATATATTTT.

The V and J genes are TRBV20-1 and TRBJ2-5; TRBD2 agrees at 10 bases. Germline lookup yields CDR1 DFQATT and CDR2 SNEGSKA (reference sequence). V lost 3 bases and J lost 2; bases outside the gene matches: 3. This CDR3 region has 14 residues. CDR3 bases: TGCAGTGCTAGTCGGACTAGCGGACAAGAGACCCAGTACTTC. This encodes CSASRTSGQETQYF.

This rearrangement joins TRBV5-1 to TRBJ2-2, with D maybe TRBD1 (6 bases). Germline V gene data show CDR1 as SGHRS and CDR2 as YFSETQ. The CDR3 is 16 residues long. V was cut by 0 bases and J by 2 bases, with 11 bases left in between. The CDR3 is CASSLVPGANTGELFF. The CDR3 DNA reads TGCGCCAGCAGCTTGGTTCCAGGGGCAAACACCGGGGAGCTGTTTTTT.

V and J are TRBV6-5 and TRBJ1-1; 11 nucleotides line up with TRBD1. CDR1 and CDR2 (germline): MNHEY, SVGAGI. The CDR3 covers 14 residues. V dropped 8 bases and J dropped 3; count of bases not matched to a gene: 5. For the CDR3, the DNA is TGTGCCAGCTTTGCGGGACAGGGGGACACTGAAGCTTTCTTT. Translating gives CASFAGQGDTEAFF.

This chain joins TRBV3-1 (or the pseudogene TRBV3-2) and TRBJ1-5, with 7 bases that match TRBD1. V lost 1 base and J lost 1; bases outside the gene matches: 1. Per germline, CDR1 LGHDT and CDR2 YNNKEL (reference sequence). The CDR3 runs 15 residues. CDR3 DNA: TGTGCCAGCAGCCAAGGGACAGGAAGCAATCAGCCCCAGCATTTT. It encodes CASSQGTGSNQPQHF.

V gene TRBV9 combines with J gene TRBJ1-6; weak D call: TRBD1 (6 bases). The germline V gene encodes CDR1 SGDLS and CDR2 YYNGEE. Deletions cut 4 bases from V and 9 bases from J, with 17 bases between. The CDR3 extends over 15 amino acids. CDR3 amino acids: CASSPRGQPGSPLHF. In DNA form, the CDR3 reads TGTGCCAGCAGCCCCCGTGGACAGCCCGGTTCACCCCTCCACTTT. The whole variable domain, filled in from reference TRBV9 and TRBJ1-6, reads DSGVTQTPKHLITATGQRVTLRCSPRSGDLSVYWYQQSLDQGLQFLIQYYNGEERAKGNILERFSAQQFPDLHSELNLSSLELGDSALYFCASSPRGQPGSPLHFGNGTRLTVT.

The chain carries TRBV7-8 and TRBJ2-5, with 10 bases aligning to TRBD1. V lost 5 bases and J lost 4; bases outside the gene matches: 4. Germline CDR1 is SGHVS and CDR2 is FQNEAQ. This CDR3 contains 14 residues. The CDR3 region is CASSGRDRGETQYF. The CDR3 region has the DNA TGTGCCAGCAGCGGCCGGGACAGGGGAGAGACCCAGTACTTC.

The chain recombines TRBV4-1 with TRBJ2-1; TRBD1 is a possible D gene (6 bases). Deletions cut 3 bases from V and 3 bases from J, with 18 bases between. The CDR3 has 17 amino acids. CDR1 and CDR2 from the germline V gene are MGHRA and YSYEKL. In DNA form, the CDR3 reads TGCGCCAGCAGCCACCCCAGGGGAACCGGAGGCTACAATGAGCAGTTCTTC. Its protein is CASSHPRGTGGYNEQFF.

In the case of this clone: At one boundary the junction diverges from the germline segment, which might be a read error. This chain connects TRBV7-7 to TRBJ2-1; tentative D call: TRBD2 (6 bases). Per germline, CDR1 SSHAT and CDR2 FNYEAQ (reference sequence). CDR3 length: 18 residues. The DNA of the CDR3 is TGTGCTAGCAGCTTGGCCCGGGAGCCGTCACTAAGCGGCAATGAGCAGTTCTTC. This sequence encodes CASSLAREPSLSGNEQFF.

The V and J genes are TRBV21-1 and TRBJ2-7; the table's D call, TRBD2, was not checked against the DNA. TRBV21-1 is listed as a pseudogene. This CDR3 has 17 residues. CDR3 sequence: CASTRRRDLAGQGEQYF. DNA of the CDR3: TGTGCCAGCACCCGACGGAGGGATCTAGCGGGACAAGGGGAGCAGTACTTC.

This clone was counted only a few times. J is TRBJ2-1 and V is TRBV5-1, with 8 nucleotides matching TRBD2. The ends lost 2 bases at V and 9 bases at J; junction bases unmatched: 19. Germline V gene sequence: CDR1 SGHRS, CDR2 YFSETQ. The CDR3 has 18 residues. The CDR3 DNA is TGCGCCAGCAGCTTTAATAGCGGCGGGGGAATCAGCGGGGGTGAGCAGTTCTTC. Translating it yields CASSFNSGGGISGGEQFF. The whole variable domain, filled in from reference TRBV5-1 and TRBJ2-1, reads KAGVTQTPRYLIKTRGQQVTLSCSPISGHRSVSWYQQTPGQGLQFLFEYFSETQRNKGNFPGRFSGRQFSNSRSEMNVSTLELGDSALYLCASSFNSGGGISGGEQFFGPGTRLTVL.

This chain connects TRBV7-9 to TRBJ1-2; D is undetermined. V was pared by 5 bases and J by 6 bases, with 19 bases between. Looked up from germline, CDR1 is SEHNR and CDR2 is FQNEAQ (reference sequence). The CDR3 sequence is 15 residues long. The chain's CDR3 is CASSPSRDTVNGYTF. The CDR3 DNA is TGTGCCAGCAGCCCTAGCCGGGATACAGTTAATGGCTACACCTTC. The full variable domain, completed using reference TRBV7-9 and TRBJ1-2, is DTGVSQNPRHKITKRGQNVTFRCDPISEHNRLYWYRQTLGQGPEFLTYFQNEAQLEKSRLLSDRFSAERPKGSFSTLEIQRTEQGDSAMYLCASSPSRDTVNGYTFGSGTRLTVV.

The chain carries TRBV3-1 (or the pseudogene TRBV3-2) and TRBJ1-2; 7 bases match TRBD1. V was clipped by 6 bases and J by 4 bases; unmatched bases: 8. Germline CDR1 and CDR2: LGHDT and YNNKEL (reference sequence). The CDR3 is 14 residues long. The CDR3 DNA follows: TGTGCCAGCAGTCCGACAGGGCCGGGCTATGGCTACACCTTC. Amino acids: CASSPTGPGYGYTF.

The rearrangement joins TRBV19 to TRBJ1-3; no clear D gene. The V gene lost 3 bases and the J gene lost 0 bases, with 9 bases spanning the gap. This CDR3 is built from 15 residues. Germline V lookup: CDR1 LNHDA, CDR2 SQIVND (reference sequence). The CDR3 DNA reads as TGTGCCAGTAGTATCCACAACGCCTCTGGAAACACCATATATTTT. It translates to CASSIHNASGNTIYF.

The DNA for the CDR3 is TGCAGCGGAGACAGAACGTACTACGAGCAGTACTTC. Translation gives CSGDRTYYEQYF. This sequence joins TRBV29-1 and TRBJ2-7; D perhaps matches TRBD1 (5 bases). With 7 bases removed from V and 3 bases from J, the gap between germline ends came to 13 bases. Germline CDR1 and CDR2: SQVTM and ANQGSEA. The CDR3 has 12 amino acids.

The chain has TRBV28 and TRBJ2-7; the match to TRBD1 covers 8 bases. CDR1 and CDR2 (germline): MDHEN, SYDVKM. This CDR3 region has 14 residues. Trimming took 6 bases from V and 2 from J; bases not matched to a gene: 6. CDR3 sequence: CASSRQGPPYEQYF. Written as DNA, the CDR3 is TGTGCCAGCAGCCGACAGGGGCCCCCCTACGAGCAGTACTTC. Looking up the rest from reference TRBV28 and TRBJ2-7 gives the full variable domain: DVKVTQSSRYLVKRTGEKVFLECVQDMDHENMFWYRQDPGLGLRLIYFSYDVKMKEKGDIPEGYSVSREKKERFSLILESASTNQTSMYLCASSRQGPPYEQYFGPGTRLTVT.

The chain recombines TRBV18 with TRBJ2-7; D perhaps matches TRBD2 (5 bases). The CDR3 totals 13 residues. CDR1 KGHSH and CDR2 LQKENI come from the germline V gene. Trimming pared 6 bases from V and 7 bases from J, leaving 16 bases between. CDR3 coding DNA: TGTGCCAGCTCGCTAACTAGGTTTTGGGAGCAGTACTTC. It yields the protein CASSLTRFWEQYF. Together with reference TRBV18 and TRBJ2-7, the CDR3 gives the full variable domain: NAGVMQNPRHLVRRRGQEARLRCSPMKGHSHVYWYRQLPEEGLKFMVYLQKENIIDESGMPKERFSAEFPKEGPSILRIQQVVRGDSAAYFCASSLTRFWEQYFGPGTRLTVT.

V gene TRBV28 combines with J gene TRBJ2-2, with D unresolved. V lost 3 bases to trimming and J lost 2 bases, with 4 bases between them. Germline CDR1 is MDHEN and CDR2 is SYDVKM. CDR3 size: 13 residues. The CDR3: CASSLSNTGELFF. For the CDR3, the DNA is TGTGCCAGCAGTTTGAGCAACACCGGGGAGCTGTTTTTT.

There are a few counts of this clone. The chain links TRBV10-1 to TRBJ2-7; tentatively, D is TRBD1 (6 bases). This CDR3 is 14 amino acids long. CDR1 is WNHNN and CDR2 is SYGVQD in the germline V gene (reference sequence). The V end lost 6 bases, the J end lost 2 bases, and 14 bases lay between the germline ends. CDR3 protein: CASSPMDSPYEQYF. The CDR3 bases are TGCGCCAGCAGCCCAATGGACAGTCCCTACGAGCAGTACTTC.

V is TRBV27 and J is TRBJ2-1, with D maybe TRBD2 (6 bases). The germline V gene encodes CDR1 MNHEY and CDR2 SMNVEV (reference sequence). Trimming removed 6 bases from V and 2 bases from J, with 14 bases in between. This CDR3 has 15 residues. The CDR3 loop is CASRNPGLTYNEQFF. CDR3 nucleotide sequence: TGTGCCAGCAGAAATCCGGGACTGACCTACAATGAGCAGTTCTTC.

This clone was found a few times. CDR3 DNA: TGTGCCAGCAGCTTGGGACTAGCGGACAATGAGCAGTTCTTC. It translates to CASSLGLADNEQFF. J is TRBJ2-1 and V is TRBV13; TRBD2 matches at 11 bases. CDR1 is PRHDT and CDR2 is FYEKMQ in the germline V gene (reference sequence). J was trimmed by 5 bases and V by 3 bases; bases with no gene match: 0. The CDR3 is 14 residues long.

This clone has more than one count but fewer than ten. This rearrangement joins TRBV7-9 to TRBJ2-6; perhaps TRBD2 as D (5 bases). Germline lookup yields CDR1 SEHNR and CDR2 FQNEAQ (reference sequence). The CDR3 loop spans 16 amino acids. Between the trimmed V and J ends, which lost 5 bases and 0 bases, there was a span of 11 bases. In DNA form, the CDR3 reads TGTGCCAGCAGCCCGTCCGGGGTCTCTGGGGCCAACGTCCTGACTTTC. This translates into CASSPSGVSGANVLTF.

The CDR3 loop is CASSEGVGSNQPQHF. In DNA, the CDR3 is TGCGCCAGCAGCGAGGGGGTGGGGAGCAATCAGCCCCAGCATTTT. V gene TRBV5-1 combines with J gene TRBJ1-5, with D possibly TRBD1 on 6 matching bases. V lost 4 bases and J lost 1, with 12 bases in between. The CDR3 is 15 amino acids. CDR1 and CDR2 (germline): SGHRS, YFSETQ.

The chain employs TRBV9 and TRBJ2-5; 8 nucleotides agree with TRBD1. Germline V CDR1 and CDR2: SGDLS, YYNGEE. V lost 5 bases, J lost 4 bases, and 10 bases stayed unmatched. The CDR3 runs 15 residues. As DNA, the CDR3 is TGTGCCAGCAGTCCCACCCCAGGGGGCTTAGAGACCCAGTACTTC. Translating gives CASSPTPGGLETQYF.

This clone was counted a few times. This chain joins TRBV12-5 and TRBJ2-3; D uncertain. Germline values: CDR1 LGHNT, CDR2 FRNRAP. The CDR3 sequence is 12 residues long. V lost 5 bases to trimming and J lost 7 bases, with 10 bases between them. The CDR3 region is CASGEDLNTQYF. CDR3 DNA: TGTGCTAGTGGTGAGGATTTGAATACGCAGTATTTT.

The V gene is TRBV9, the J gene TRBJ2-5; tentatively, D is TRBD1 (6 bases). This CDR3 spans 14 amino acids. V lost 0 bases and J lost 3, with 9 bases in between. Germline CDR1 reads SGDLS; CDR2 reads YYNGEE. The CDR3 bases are TGTGCCAGCAGCGTAGGGGGACATAAAGAGACCCAGTACTTC. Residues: CASSVGGHKETQYF. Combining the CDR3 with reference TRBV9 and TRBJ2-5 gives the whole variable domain DSGVTQTPKHLITATGQRVTLRCSPRSGDLSVYWYQQSLDQGLQFLIQYYNGEERAKGNILERFSAQQFPDLHSELNLSSLELGDSALYFCASSVGGHKETQYFGPGTRLLVL.